Shown below are 2 T cell receptor beta chains from a single sample sequenced in a study of identical twins. TCRdb processed the 5' RACE reads anew with MiXCR; each CDR3 protein has one entry. The sample records hundreds of thousands of distinct CDR3 sequences, 8% to 9% being singletons. The same data also contributed to another study, on yellow fever vaccine responses in identical twins.

The sample comprised PBMCs. These receptors were taken from a woman between 18 and 29 years old in good health.

The chain links TRBV6-5 to TRBJ2-3; 9 positions match TRBD2. CDR3 length: 16 amino acids. Germline V gene sequence: CDR1 MNHEY, CDR2 SVGAGI. The V segment lost 5 bases and the J segment 2 bases; nucleotides outside the gene matches: 8. The CDR3 coding sequence is TGTGCCAGCAGTAACCTTCCTAGCGGGGTCACAGATACGCAGTATTTT. It encodes CASSNLPSGVTDTQYF.

The chain combines TRBV10-3 with TRBJ1-5; no clear D. This CDR3 spans 14 amino acids. The V gene lost 4 bases and the J gene lost 3 bases, with 10 bases spanning the gap. Germline V lookup: CDR1 ENHRY, CDR2 SYGVKD. The CDR3 spells CAISGRNNNQPQHF. CDR3 nucleotides: TGTGCCATCAGTGGAAGGAATAACAATCAGCCCCAGCATTTT.